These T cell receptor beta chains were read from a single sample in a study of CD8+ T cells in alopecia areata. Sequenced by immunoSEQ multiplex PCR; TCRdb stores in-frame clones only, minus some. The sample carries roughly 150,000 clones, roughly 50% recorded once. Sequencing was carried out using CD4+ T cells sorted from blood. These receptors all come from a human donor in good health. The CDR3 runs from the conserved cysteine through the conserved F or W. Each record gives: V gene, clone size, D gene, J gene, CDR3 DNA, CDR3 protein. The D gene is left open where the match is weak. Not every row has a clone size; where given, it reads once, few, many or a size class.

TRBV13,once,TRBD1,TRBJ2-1,TGTGCCAGCAGCTTTCGCCGAGGGGGCTATGAGCAGTTCTTC,CASSFRRGGYEQFF
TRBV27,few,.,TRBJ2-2,TGTGCCAGCAGTTTATGGCAGAACACCGGGGAGCTGTTTTTT,CASSLWQNTGELFF
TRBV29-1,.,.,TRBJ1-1,TGCAGCGCTCACCGGGGTTTGAACACTGAAGCTTTCTTT,CSAHRGLNTEAFF
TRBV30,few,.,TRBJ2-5,TGTGCCTGGGCGGGACTCGGGGTCGAAGAGACCCAGTACTTC,CAWAGLGVEETQYF
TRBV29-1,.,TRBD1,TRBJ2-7,TGCAGCGTGGAGGACAGGGGCGGCCACGAGCAGTACTTC,CSVEDRGGHEQYF
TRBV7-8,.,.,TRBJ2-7,TGTGCCAGCAGCTTAGAGGGTTGGGAGGACGAGCAGTACTTC,CASSLEGWEDEQYF
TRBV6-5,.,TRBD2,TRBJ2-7,TGTGCCAGCAGTTGGGGACTAGCGGGACGCTCCTACGAGCAGTACTTC,CASSWGLAGRSYEQYF
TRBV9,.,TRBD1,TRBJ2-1,TGTGCCAGCTCCCAGGGAAACAGGGGCAATGAGCAGTTCTTC,CASSQGNRGNEQFF
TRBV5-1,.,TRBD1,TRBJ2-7,TGCGCCAGCAGCTCTGGACAGGTTGTCTACGAGCAGTACTTC,CASSSGQVVYEQYF
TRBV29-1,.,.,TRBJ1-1,TGCAGCGTAAAACAGGGAGGGAACACTGAAGCTTTCTTT,CSVKQGGNTEAFF
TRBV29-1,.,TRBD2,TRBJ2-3,TGCAGCGTCCTACCTAGCGGGAGGGCCCGGGATACGCAGTATTTT,CSVLPSGRARDTQYF
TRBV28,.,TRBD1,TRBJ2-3,TGTGCCAGCAGCTATACAGGGGGATGGGGCGCAGATACGCAGTATTTT,CASSYTGGWGADTQYF
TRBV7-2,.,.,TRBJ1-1,TGTGCCAGCAGCGCCCGAACAGGATTCACTGAAGCTTTCTTT,CASSARTGFTEAFF
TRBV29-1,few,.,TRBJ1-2,TGCAGCGTTGGCGAGGGGTATGGCTACACCTTC,CSVGEGYGYTF
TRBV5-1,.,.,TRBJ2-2,TGCGCCAGCAGCTTGGAGGGGCCCCGGGGAGCCGGGGAGCTGTTTTTT,CASSLEGPRGAGELFF
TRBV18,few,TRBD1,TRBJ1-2,TGTGCCAGCTCACCCTCAGGGGGCGCGGAACGCTACACCTTC,CASSPSGGAERYTF
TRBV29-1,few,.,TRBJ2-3,TGCAGCGTTGAAGGCGGGGATACGCAGTATTTT,CSVEGGDTQYF
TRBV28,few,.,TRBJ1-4,TGTGCCAGCAGTACTACCTGGGAAGATAATGAAAAACTGTTTTTT,CASSTTWEDNEKLFF
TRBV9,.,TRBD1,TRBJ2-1,TGTGCCAGCAGCCGATTTACAGGGGGATCCTACAATGAGCAGTTCTTC,CASSRFTGGSYNEQFF
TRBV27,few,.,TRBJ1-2,TGTGCCAGCAGTCCACAGGTTAACTATGGCTACACCTTC,CASSPQVNYGYTF
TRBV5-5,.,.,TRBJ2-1,TGTGCCAGCAGCTTGGTAGGCAGCTCCTACAATGAGCAGTTCTTC,CASSLVGSSYNEQFF
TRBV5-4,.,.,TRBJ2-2,TGTGCCAGCAGCAGAACGGCCGGGGAGCTGTTTTTT,CASSRTAGELFF
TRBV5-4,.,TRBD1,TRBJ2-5,TGTGCCAGCAGTCGTCCACCGGGACAGGGGGGCCCTCTTGGAGAGACCCAGTACTTC,CASSRPPGQGGPLGETQYF
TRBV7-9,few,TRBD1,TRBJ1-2,TGTGCCAGCAGCGGGGAACAGGGGGCCACCTTC,CASSGEQGATF
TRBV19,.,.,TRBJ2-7,TGTGCCAGTAGTATTGCTGGAGCCCCGGGCGAGCAGTACTTC,CASSIAGAPGEQYF
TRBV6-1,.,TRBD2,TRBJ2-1,TGTGCCAGCAGTGACCCCCGGGGCGGGAGGCGTTCAGGCGATGAGCAGTTCTTC,CASSDPRGGRRSGDEQFF
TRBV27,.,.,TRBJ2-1,TGTGCCAGCAGTGGCGTGAGGGGCAACAATGAGCAGTTCTTC,CASSGVRGNNEQFF
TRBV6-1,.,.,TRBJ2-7,TGTGCCAGCAGTCCGGACTGGAGCTCCTACGAGCAGTACTTC,CASSPDWSSYEQYF
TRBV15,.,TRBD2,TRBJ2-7,TGTGCCACCAGCATGAGGACTAGCGGGTCATACGAGCAGTACTTC,CATSMRTSGSYEQYF
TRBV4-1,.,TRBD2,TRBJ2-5,TGCGCCAGCAGCCAAGGTCGAATCAGCGGGACGTTCGGAGAGACCCAGTACTTC,CASSQGRISGTFGETQYF
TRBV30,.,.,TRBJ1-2,TGTGCCTGGAGTAGGGGACTCTCCTATGGCTACACCTTC,CAWSRGLSYGYTF
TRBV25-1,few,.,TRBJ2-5,TGTGCCAGCAGTGACGGGACCCAGTACTTC,CASSDGTQYF
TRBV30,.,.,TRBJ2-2,TGTGCCTGGAGTAACGTGGGCGGGGAGCTGTTTTTT,CAWSNVGGELFF